The clone carrying this TCR beta chain appeared a single time. What it binds is not known. The sample comes from a study of cytomegalovirus exposure and HLA in healthy donors. The wider study: Earlier results showed approximately 110 million unique TCR beta sequences derived from approximately 170 million T cells.

Both 60 Vbeta primers and 13 Jbeta primers went into the PCR. As processed by the authors: About 10 million of tens of millions of unique TCR beta chains were shared, per a later count. Profiling relied on immunoSEQ multiplex PCR, and the TCRdb table lists in-frame clones only, not all of them. From that table come the V and J calls and clone size; the DNA was used to work out D and trimming. The sample contains about 200,000 clones, 80% to 90% of which appear only once. Findings and caveats of the study: In a later analysis, HLA-associated TCR beta chains were more clonally expanded than equally common others. Some TCR beta chains (around 160 of them) were listed as cytomegalovirus-associated.

This CDR3 comprises 13 residues. CDR1 is SGHRS and CDR2 is YFSETQ in the germline V gene. Trimming pared 7 bases from V and 6 bases from J, leaving 16 bases between. The sequence was collected from a woman in her thirties in good health and CMV-seronegative. The chain is built from TRBV5-1 and TRBJ1-2, with D possibly being TRBD1 (6 bases). Sequencing was carried out using PBMCs. CDR3 residues: CASGEQGFDGYTF. The DNA of the CDR3 is TGCGCCAGCGGCGAACAGGGATTTGATGGCTACACCTTC.